These 10 T cell receptor beta chains originate from one sample sequenced in a study of cytomegalovirus exposure and HLA in healthy donors. Vbeta (60) and Jbeta (13) primers were used in the PCR. Sequenced by immunoSEQ multiplex PCR; TCRdb stores in-frame clones only, minus some. Its clone listing holds some 120,000 clones. Specimen: PBMCs. All receptors derive from a man aged 40-55 years in good health and CMV-seronegative.

The CDR3 coding sequence is TGCAGCGCCTCTCAGGGAGGGAGCGCTGAAGCTTTCTTT. It specifies CSASQGGSAEAFF. The chain links TRBV29-1 to TRBJ1-1, with D possibly TRBD1 on 5 matching bases. The germline CDR1 and CDR2 sequences are SQVTM and ANQGSEA. The CDR3 extends over 13 amino acids. V shed 7 bases and J shed 6 bases, with 18 bases lying between them.

The chain has TRBV27 and TRBJ1-1, with 7 nucleotides matching TRBD1. CDR1 is MNHEY, CDR2 SMNVEV, per germline (reference sequence). J lost 1 base, V lost 3 bases, and 8 bases had no gene match. The CDR3 loop spans 16 amino acids. The DNA of the CDR3 is TGTGCCAGCAGTTTGGACAGGCCGACGGAGAACACTGAAGCTTTCTTT. Translation: CASSLDRPTENTEAFF.

V is TRBV15 and J is TRBJ2-7; D is unresolved. The CDR3 has 17 residues. Germline CDR1 LNHNV, CDR2 YYDKDF (reference sequence). V was clipped by 0 bases and J by 4 bases, with 19 bases between them. The CDR3 loop is CATSRESAVNPRYEQYF. CDR3 DNA sequence: TGTGCCACCAGCAGAGAGTCTGCAGTTAACCCTAGGTACGAGCAGTACTTC. Complete variable domain (other parts from reference TRBV15 and TRBJ2-7): DAMVIQNPRYQVTQFGKPVTLSCSQTLNHNVMYWYQQKSSQAPKLLFHYYDKDFNNEADTPDNFQSRRPNTSFCFLDIRSPGLGDTAMYLCATSRESAVNPRYEQYFGPGTRLTVT.

This chain uses TRBV7-2 with TRBJ2-7, with 9 positions matching TRBD2. The junction had 4 bases not matched to a gene; V was cut back by 4 bases and J by 0 bases. The CDR3 covers 15 residues. Germline lookup yields CDR1 SGHTA and CDR2 FQGNSA. The CDR3 spells CASSSAGGVSYEQYF. CDR3 DNA sequence: TGTGCCAGCAGCTCGGCGGGAGGGGTCTCCTACGAGCAGTACTTC. Variable domain in full (rest from reference TRBV7-2 and TRBJ2-7): GAGVSQSPSNKVTEKGKDVELRCDPISGHTALYWYRQSLGQGLEFLIYFQGNSAPDKSGLPSDRFSAERTGGSVSTLTIQRTQQEDSAVYLCASSSAGGVSYEQYFGPGTRLTVT.

Here the CDR3 reads CASSRAKDTEAFF. CDR3 coding DNA: TGTGCCAGCAGTAGAGCGAAGGACACTGAAGCTTTCTTT. V is TRBV6-5 and J is TRBJ1-1; D gene uncertain. V lost 5 bases and J 3 bases, leaving 10 bases between the germline ends. CDR3 length equals 13 residues. Germline V gives CDR1 MNHEY, CDR2 SVGAGI.

This chain connects TRBV29-1 to TRBJ2-7; 8 bases are a match to TRBD1. Looked up from germline, CDR1 is SQVTM and CDR2 is ANQGSEA. There are 13 residues in the CDR3. V shed 4 bases and J 6 bases; nucleotides not matched to a gene: 8. CDR3 sequence (DNA): TGCAGCGTTGGACAGGGGACCCACGCCGAGCAGTACTTC. Amino acids: CSVGQGTHAEQYF.

This chain links TRBV5-1 with TRBJ2-2, with a weak D call TRBD2 (5 bases). This CDR3 is 15 amino acids long. Germline values: CDR1 SGHRS, CDR2 YFSETQ. V dropped 4 bases and J dropped 1 base, with 11 bases sitting between them. The CDR3 DNA sequence: TGCGCCAGCAGCCTCGCCGGGGAGAACACCGGGGAGCTGTTTTTT. Its protein is CASSLAGENTGELFF.

V usage is TRBV5-4 and J usage is TRBJ2-2, with D possibly TRBD2 on 6 matching bases. The CDR3 contains 16 residues. Trimming stripped 4 bases from V and 1 base from J, with 14 bases between. CDR1 and CDR2 (germline): SGHNT, YYREEE (reference sequence). The CDR3 bases are TGTGCCAGCAGCCGCGGATCGGGAGTGAACACCGGGGAGCTGTTTTTT. Residues: CASSRGSGVNTGELFF.

This chain uses TRBV7-9 with TRBJ1-1; D is possibly TRBD1 (5 bases). Germline assignment: CDR1 SEHNR and CDR2 FQNEAQ (reference sequence). V was shortened by 5 bases and J by 0 bases, with 16 bases between the two germline ends. The CDR3 has 16 residues. This CDR3 is CASSLGGAGLNTEAFF. CDR3 DNA sequence: TGTGCCAGCAGCCTCGGGGGTGCCGGGCTGAACACTGAAGCTTTCTTT.

The gene calls are TRBV5-1 and TRBJ2-5, with D unclear. V was shortened by 4 bases and J by 2 bases, with 9 bases between the two germline ends. CDR3 length: 13 residues. Germline V CDR1 and CDR2: SGHRS, YFSETQ. The CDR3 coding sequence is TGCGCCAGCAGCCGTCGAGTTCAAGAGACCCAGTACTTC. It specifies CASSRRVQETQYF.